What follows are 19 T cell receptor beta chains derived from one specimen sequenced in a study of cytomegalovirus exposure and HLA in healthy donors. Here immunoSEQ multiplex PCR was the method, and the copy in TCRdb shows in-frame clones only, minus some. The table shows around 74,000 clones, with around four fifths occurring only once. Sequencing was performed on PBMCs. Source of these receptors: a young man in good health and CMV-seronegative.

V is TRBV11-3 and J is TRBJ2-2, with TRBD1 identical over 7 bases. Germline CDR1 and CDR2: SGHNT and YENEEA. This CDR3 is built from 15 residues. V lost 5 bases, J lost 4 bases, and 7 bases stayed unmatched. As DNA, the CDR3 is TGTGCCAGCAGCCCCCGGGACAGAAGCACCGGGGAGCTGTTTTTT. Its protein product is CASSPRDRSTGELFF.

The chain joins TRBV6-6 to TRBJ1-1; no clear D gene. Between the trimmed V and J ends, which lost 8 bases and 8 bases, there was a span of 15 bases. CDR1 and CDR2 from the germline V gene are MNHNY and SVGAGI (reference sequence). The CDR3 extends over 12 amino acids. The CDR3 nucleotides are TGTGCCAGCTACTTGGATGGCAGGGAAGCTTTCTTT. It specifies CASYLDGREAFF.

This chain uses TRBV5-1 with TRBJ2-1, with 10 bases aligning to TRBD1. With 4 bases clipped from V and 6 bases from J, the junction kept 4 bases outside the gene matches. The V gene's germline CDR1 is SGHRS and CDR2 YFSETQ. The CDR3 contains 14 residues. The CDR3 spells CASSLRDRGNEQFF. Here the CDR3 DNA reads TGCGCCAGCAGCCTTAGGGACAGGGGCAATGAGCAGTTCTTC.

The genes are TRBV6-1 and TRBJ1-1, with a weak D call TRBD1 (5 bases). V gave up 4 bases and J gave up 0 bases, with 6 bases separating them. Germline CDR1 reads MNHNS; CDR2 reads SASEGT. This CDR3 has 13 amino acids. The CDR3 DNA sequence: TGTGCCAGCAGTGTCAGGGTGAACACTGAAGCTTTCTTT. Protein sequence: CASSVRVNTEAFF.

The chain employs TRBV7-8 and TRBJ2-1, with D uncertain. CDR1 and CDR2 from the germline V gene are SGHVS and FQNEAQ. This CDR3 contains 15 residues. Trimming left V 5 bases short and J 8 bases short, with 19 bases between. CDR3 residues: CASSPPGGNWYEQFF. CDR3 coding DNA: TGTGCCAGCAGCCCCCCGGGTGGAAATTGGTATGAGCAGTTCTTC.

This chain connects TRBV15 to TRBJ2-5, with 11 bases matching TRBD2. The CDR3 length is 16 residues. Per the germline V gene, CDR1 is LNHNV and CDR2 is YYDKDF (reference sequence). V was clipped by 1 base and J by 4 bases; unmatched bases: 5. The CDR3 nucleotides are TGTGCCACCAGCAGAGTAACTAGCGGGAGAGTAGAGACCCAGTACTTC. It translates to CATSRVTSGRVETQYF. Filled out from reference TRBV15 and TRBJ2-5, the complete variable domain reads DAMVIQNPRYQVTQFGKPVTLSCSQTLNHNVMYWYQQKSSQAPKLLFHYYDKDFNNEADTPDNFQSRRPNTSFCFLDIRSPGLGDTAMYLCATSRVTSGRVETQYFGPGTRLLVL.

CDR3 in DNA: TGTGCCAGCAGTGGGACTAGGGGTTCCTACGAGCAGTACTTC. Translation: CASSGTRGSYEQYF. V gene TRBV27 combines with J gene TRBJ2-7, with 8 positions matching TRBD2. V shed 5 bases and J 1 base; nucleotides not matched to a gene: 4. This CDR3 is built from 14 residues. Germline V gene sequence: CDR1 MNHEY, CDR2 SMNVEV (reference sequence).

The chain uses TRBV9 and TRBJ1-2, with 9 nucleotides matching TRBD1. The ends lost 0 bases at V and 1 base at J; junction bases unmatched: 4. Germline CDR1 is SGDLS and CDR2 is YYNGEE. The CDR3 runs to 16 residues. The CDR3 is CASSVARTGDNYGYTF. The CDR3 region has the DNA TGTGCCAGCAGCGTAGCCCGGACAGGGGATAACTATGGCTACACCTTC.

The CDR3 protein is CASSLLTSGSLETQYF. Written as DNA, the CDR3 is TGTGCCAGCAGTCTACTGACTAGCGGGAGTCTCGAGACCCAGTACTTC. This chain connects TRBV2 to TRBJ2-5; TRBD2 matches 12 bases. The CDR3 totals 16 residues. Germline CDR1 reads SNHLY; CDR2 reads FYNNEI. Trimming took 5 bases from V and 5 from J; bases not matched to a gene: 9.

The chain recombines TRBV5-1 with TRBJ2-1; 8 bases fit TRBD2. This CDR3 is built from 16 residues. Germline V gene data show CDR1 as SGHRS and CDR2 as YFSETQ. The J segment lost 6 bases and the V segment lost 4 bases, leaving 12 bases of the junction unmatched. This chain's CDR3 is CASSRGGQGGFNEQFF. DNA of the CDR3: TGCGCCAGCAGCCGCGGGGGGCAGGGTGGCTTCAATGAGCAGTTCTTC.

This chain links TRBV2 with TRBJ2-5; 7 nucleotides match TRBD1. The CDR3 runs 14 residues. Germline lookup yields CDR1 SNHLY and CDR2 FYNNEI. J gave up 2 bases and V 4 bases, and 4 bases lay outside the gene matches. The CDR3 protein is CASSARGFQETQYF. The CDR3 DNA reads as TGTGCCAGCAGTGCCAGGGGGTTTCAAGAGACCCAGTACTTC.

The chain is built from TRBV7-9 and TRBJ2-1; 7 bases match TRBD1. Germline V gene sequence: CDR1 SEHNR, CDR2 FQNEAQ (reference sequence). The CDR3 consists of 14 residues. The V segment lost 7 bases and the J segment 7 bases; nucleotides outside the gene matches: 10. The chain's CDR3 is CASISRPGGNEQFF. The CDR3 nucleotides read TGTGCCAGCATATCCCGGCCAGGGGGAAATGAGCAGTTCTTC.

The chain recombines TRBV7-3 with TRBJ2-5; 12 bases line up with TRBD2. Trimming at V came to 5 bases and at J to 5 bases, leaving 6 bases not matched to a gene. This CDR3 comprises 15 residues. Germline CDR1 SGHTA, CDR2 FQGTGA. DNA of the CDR3: TGTGCCAGCAGCCCCCGACTAGCGGGAGTGGAGACCCAGTACTTC. Amino acid sequence: CASSPRLAGVETQYF.

This chain uses TRBV15 with TRBJ1-2, with TRBD1 matching over 8 bases. Germline CDR1 LNHNV, CDR2 YYDKDF (reference sequence). The length of the CDR3 is 16 residues. J was trimmed by 1 base and V by 4 bases; bases with no gene match: 8. The CDR3 region has the DNA TGTGCCACCAGCACGAACCGGGACAGGAGTAACTATGGCTACACCTTC. Translating it yields CATSTNRDRSNYGYTF.

J is TRBJ2-5 and V is TRBV7-9; 10 positions agree with TRBD2. The CDR3 spans 15 residues. V trimming: 7 bases; J trimming: 3 bases; junction bases outside the gene matches: 8. Germline V gene sequence: CDR1 SEHNR, CDR2 FQNEAQ (reference sequence). The CDR3 DNA reads TGTGCCAGCAATCCCGGGACTAGCGAGGAAGAGACCCAGTACTTC. This translates into CASNPGTSEEETQYF.

The chain recombines TRBV2 with TRBJ1-1; 7 bases map to TRBD1. Looked up from germline, CDR1 is SNHLY and CDR2 is FYNNEI. Trimming cost V 5 bases and J 9 bases; bases outside gene matches: 18. The CDR3 covers 16 residues. CDR3 residues: CASSPQTGIVNFKAFF. CDR3 DNA sequence: TGTGCCAGCAGTCCCCAGACAGGGATCGTAAATTTTAAAGCTTTCTTT.

V is TRBV29-1 and J is TRBJ2-3, with D maybe TRBD1 (7 bases). The V end lost 5 bases, the J end lost 6 bases, and 21 bases lay between the germline ends. This CDR3 is built from 15 residues. Per the germline V gene, CDR1 is SQVTM and CDR2 is ANQGSEA. The CDR3 loop reads CSVTFSGGLIDTQYF. The CDR3 DNA sequence: TGCAGCGTTACTTTCTCAGGGGGACTTATCGATACGCAGTATTTT.

The gene calls are TRBV28 and TRBJ2-7; 8 nucleotides agree with TRBD1. The V segment lost 6 bases and the J segment 1 base; nucleotides outside the gene matches: 11. The CDR3 spans 16 residues. The germline gives CDR1 MDHEN, CDR2 SYDVKM. CDR3 in amino acids: CASRPIRGTGSYEQYF. The DNA of the CDR3 is TGTGCCAGCAGACCAATACGCGGGACAGGTTCCTACGAGCAGTACTTC.

The chain employs TRBV27 and TRBJ2-1; the match to TRBD2 covers 12 bases. CDR1 is MNHEY and CDR2 is SMNVEV in the germline V gene (reference sequence). There are 20 residues in the CDR3. With V trimmed by 5 bases and J by 5 bases, 19 bases remained unmatched. Here the CDR3 reads CASSPKGLAGHIPRNNEQFF. In DNA, the CDR3 is TGTGCCAGCAGTCCAAAAGGACTAGCGGGACACATACCCCGAAACAATGAGCAGTTCTTC.